The clone carrying this T cell receptor (beta chain) was found a few times. This sample was included in a study of shared clonotypes between healthy human individuals. The germline V and J ends were trimmed by 5 bases and 5 bases, with 13 bases remaining between them. Per the germline V gene, CDR1 is MGHDK and CDR2 is SYGVNS. This CDR3 comprises 14 residues. Using immunoSEQ multiplex PCR, the repertoire was profiled, and TCRdb retains in-frame clones only, with some absent. This sample has about a million clones, with approximately 75% found just once. Input material: memory CD4+ T cells from PBMCs. Regarding subset: CD45RA-negative fraction. The chain couples TRBV25-1 to TRBJ2-4; D possibly corresponds to TRBD1 (6 bases). This sequence originates from a man aged 18 to 29 in good health. Some clones in this sample may be carry-over from other donors' samples. The CDR3 reads CASSRAGAENIQYF. In nucleotides, the CDR3 is TGTGCCAGCAGTCGTGCAGGGGCCGAAAACATTCAGTACTTC.